This T cell receptor beta chain was obtained from a study of T-cell reconstitution after alpha-beta-depleted transplantation in children. The CDR3 spans 13 residues. V was trimmed by 3 bases and J by 6 bases, leaving 11 bases between them. The germline gives CDR1 MNHEY, CDR2 SMNVEV (reference sequence). TCRbeta library preparation incorporated unique molecular identifiers. One entry per CDR3 protein results from TCRdb running MiXCR on the PCR reads. In the table there are 400,000 to 500,000 distinct CDR3 sequences, about 11% of which are singletons. The receptor was isolated from a human donor who donated a stem cell graft to a child with acute myeloid leukemia. This specimen consisted of PBMCs from the stem cell graft donor, obtained from the stem cell graft. The chain links TRBV27 to TRBJ1-2; D is possibly TRBD1 (5 bases). DNA for the CDR3: TGTGCCAGCAGTTTCGGGGCAGCCAATGGCTACACCTTC. This gives the protein CASSFGAANGYTF.